The source of this T cell receptor beta chain is a study of cytomegalovirus exposure and HLA in healthy donors. This clone has a single count. Its antigen is currently unknown. The PCR ran on 60 Vbeta and 13 Jbeta primers. Repertoires were generated with immunoSEQ multiplex PCR, while TCRdb's copy carries only in-frame clones and drops some. The sample includes around 130,000 clones, roughly 79% of them seen just once. This CDR3 spans 14 amino acids. Germline CDR1 reads SGHNT; CDR2 reads YYREEE (reference sequence). Trimming took 4 bases from V and 1 from J, leaving 11 bases between them. Study-level points and caveats: Within an earlier analysis, most TCR beta V segments proved productive either about 90% or about 30% of the time. Cytomegalovirus association was assigned to about 150 TCR beta chains. Later on, a genetic analysis was performed. It linked a missense variant in DCLRE1C with V- and J-gene trimming of TCR beta.

What was sequenced was PBMCs. The V and J genes are TRBV5-4 and TRBJ1-1; D uncertain. The TCR was taken from a boy between 2 and 15 years old in good health and CMV-seronegative. CDR3 amino acids: CASSPSKENTEAFF. The DNA of the CDR3 is TGTGCCAGCAGCCCTAGTAAGGAGAACACTGAAGCTTTCTTT.